The present TCR beta chain was sequenced within a study of cytomegalovirus exposure and HLA in healthy donors. Study results and caveats: Across HLA loci, a later analysis found differing TCR association rates, with DRB1 most and HLA-C fewest. Sequencing depth roughly uniform across donors was assumed in presence/absence analyses. Earlier analysis yielded a pattern in which most TCR beta V segments were productive about 87% or about 30% of the time.

The germline gives CDR1 SGHVS, CDR2 FNYEAQ. The CDR3 runs 18 residues. Trimming removed 6 bases at V and 0 bases at J, with 21 bases between. Both 60 Vbeta primers and 13 Jbeta primers went into the PCR. TCRdb's copy holds only in-frame clones and misses some; the assay was immunoSEQ multiplex PCR. Seen here are 140,000 to 150,000 clones, about 84% observed once, and the top ten hold about 2.2%. A word on this clone: The antigen is unknown.

This sequence was found in a woman under 30 in good health and CMV-seropositive. The sequenced material came from PBMCs. This rearrangement joins TRBV7-6 to TRBJ1-3; weak D call: TRBD1 (5 bases). The CDR3 bases are TGTGCCAGCAGTCCAAAACCAGTGACAGCAACCTCTGGAAACACCATATATTTT. This encodes CASSPKPVTATSGNTIYF. The complete variable domain, with remaining parts taken from reference TRBV7-6 and TRBJ1-3, reads GAGVSQSPRYKVTKRGQDVALRCDPISGHVSLYWYRQALGQGPEFLTYFNYEAQQDKSGLPNDRFSAERPEGSISTLTIQRTEQRDSAMYRCASSPKPVTATSGNTIYFGEGSWLTVV.